These T cell receptor beta chains were read from a single sample in a study of early T cells in non-severe SARS-CoV-2 infection. MiXCR was run by TCRdb on the 5' RACE reads, yielding one entry per CDR3 protein. The table records 25,000 to 35,000 distinct CDR3 sequences, roughly 2.8% of them present only once. The sample was whole blood. These receptors originate from an adult who was a healthcare worker with PCR-confirmed SARS-CoV-2 infection or an uninfected control (not recorded which). Each CDR3 is given with its conserved first and last residue. D genes are given only for firm matches. Clone sizes are given selectively: once, few, many, or a class where the clone is expanded.

d_gene: NA
abundance: many
v_gene: TRBV5-1
j_gene: TRBJ1-1
CDR3aa: CASSLTAVNANTEAFF
CDR3nt: TGCGCCAGCAGTTTGACGGCAGTTAATGCGAACACTGAAGCTTTCTTT

d_gene: NA
abundance: many
v_gene: TRBV5-1
j_gene: TRBJ1-1
CDR3aa: CASSLAGHQNTEAFF
CDR3nt: TGCGCCAGCAGCTTGGCAGGACATCAGAACACTGAAGCTTTCTTT

d_gene: NA
abundance: many
v_gene: TRBV11-2
j_gene: TRBJ2-3
CDR3aa: CASSFYPPVGTSTDTQYF
CDR3nt: TGTGCCAGCAGCTTTTATCCGCCGGTCGGGACTAGCACAGATACGCAGTATTTT

d_gene: NA
abundance: many
v_gene: TRBV6-5
j_gene: TRBJ1-1
CDR3aa: CASRRLQNTEAFF
CDR3nt: TGTGCCAGCAGGAGACTGCAGAACACTGAAGCTTTCTTT

d_gene: NA
abundance: NA
v_gene: TRBV7-8
j_gene: TRBJ2-1
CDR3aa: CASSLPLANEQFF
CDR3nt: TGTGCCAGCAGCTTACCTCTAGCTAATGAGCAGTTCTTC

d_gene: NA
abundance: many
v_gene: TRBV30
j_gene: TRBJ1-1
CDR3aa: CAWSRSQMNTEAFF
CDR3nt: TGTGCCTGGAGTAGGTCCCAAATGAACACTGAAGCTTTCTTT

d_gene: NA
abundance: many
v_gene: TRBV12-3/TRBV12-4
j_gene: TRBJ1-2
CDR3aa: CASSYGYGYTF
CDR3nt: TGTGCCAGCAGTTACGGGTATGGCTACACCTTC

d_gene: NA
abundance: many
v_gene: TRBV12-3/TRBV12-4
j_gene: TRBJ2-3
CDR3aa: CASRTYGESTDTQYF
CDR3nt: TGTGCCAGCAGAACCTACGGGGAGAGCACAGATACGCAGTATTTT

d_gene: NA
abundance: many
v_gene: TRBV28
j_gene: TRBJ2-3
CDR3aa: CASVSGHPTDTQYF
CDR3nt: TGTGCCAGCGTCTCGGGACACCCAACAGATACGCAGTATTTT

d_gene: NA
abundance: many
v_gene: TRBV6-5
j_gene: TRBJ1-1
CDR3aa: CASRLMGRAGGEAFF
CDR3nt: TGTGCCAGCCGCCTAATGGGGCGCGCGGGGGGTGAAGCTTTCTTT

d_gene: NA
abundance: few
v_gene: TRBV4-1
j_gene: TRBJ2-5
CDR3aa: CASSREGQETQYF
CDR3nt: TGCGCCAGCAGCCGAGAGGGCCAAGAGACCCAGTACTTC

d_gene: TRBD1
abundance: many
v_gene: TRBV19
j_gene: TRBJ1-5
CDR3aa: CASSPGQGSSNQPQHF
CDR3nt: TGTGCCAGTAGTCCTGGACAGGGGAGTAGCAATCAGCCCCAGCATTTT

d_gene: TRBD1
abundance: few
v_gene: TRBV5-1
j_gene: TRBJ1-1
CDR3aa: CASSLNPGQGATEAFF
CDR3nt: TGCGCCAGCAGCCTGAATCCGGGACAGGGGGCGACTGAAGCTTTCTTT

d_gene: NA
abundance: many
v_gene: TRBV12-3/TRBV12-4
j_gene: TRBJ1-5
CDR3aa: CASSAPRPGGNQPQHF
CDR3nt: TGTGCCAGCAGTGCACCCCGGCCTGGGGGCAATCAGCCCCAGCATTTT

d_gene: NA
abundance: NA
v_gene: TRBV30
j_gene: TRBJ1-2
CDR3aa: CAWSPQGMYGYTF
CDR3nt: TGTGCCTGGAGTCCACAGGGCATGTATGGCTACACCTTC

d_gene: TRBD1
abundance: many
v_gene: TRBV5-1
j_gene: TRBJ1-1
CDR3aa: CASAPGQITEAFF
CDR3nt: TGCGCCAGCGCCCCGGGACAGATCACTGAAGCTTTCTTT

d_gene: NA
abundance: many
v_gene: TRBV11-2
j_gene: TRBJ1-2
CDR3aa: CASSLTGGSSYTF
CDR3nt: TGTGCCAGCAGCTTAACCGGCGGCAGCTCCTACACCTTC

d_gene: NA
abundance: many
v_gene: TRBV7-2
j_gene: TRBJ1-1
CDR3aa: CASSLARLTENTEAFF
CDR3nt: TGTGCCAGCAGCTTAGCGAGACTGACAGAGAACACTGAAGCTTTCTTT

d_gene: TRBD1
abundance: many
v_gene: TRBV5-1
j_gene: TRBJ1-6
CDR3aa: CASSLSGGAGSPLHF
CDR3nt: TGCGCCAGCAGCTTATCAGGGGGCGCTGGGTCACCCCTCCACTTT

d_gene: TRBD2
abundance: many
v_gene: TRBV18
j_gene: TRBJ2-5
CDR3aa: CASSPNAGVQETQYF
CDR3nt: TGTGCCAGCTCACCCAATGCGGGGGTTCAAGAGACCCAGTACTTC

d_gene: TRBD1
abundance: many
v_gene: TRBV6-6
j_gene: TRBJ1-2
CDR3aa: CASSPPGTGYGYTF
CDR3nt: TGTGCCAGCAGTCCTCCAGGGACAGGGTATGGCTACACCTTC

d_gene: TRBD1
abundance: many
v_gene: TRBV18
j_gene: TRBJ1-1
CDR3aa: CASSPTGVGGTEAFF
CDR3nt: TGTGCCAGCTCGCCTACAGGGGTCGGGGGCACTGAAGCTTTCTTT

d_gene: NA
abundance: medium-sized
v_gene: TRBV11-2
j_gene: TRBJ2-6
CDR3aa: CASSLRAAGTGANVLTF
CDR3nt: TGTGCCAGCAGCTTAAGGGCGGCAGGGACCGGGGCCAACGTCCTGACTTTC

d_gene: NA
abundance: NA
v_gene: TRBV21-1
j_gene: TRBJ2-2
CDR3aa: CASSRQGIGTGELFF
CDR3nt: TGTGCCAGCAGCCGACAGGGGATAGGGACCGGGGAGCTGTTTTTT

d_gene: NA
abundance: many
v_gene: TRBV7-9
j_gene: TRBJ1-1
CDR3aa: CASSLVGTGNTEAFF
CDR3nt: TGTGCCAGCAGCTTAGTTGGGACCGGGAACACTGAAGCTTTCTTT

d_gene: TRBD1
abundance: many
v_gene: TRBV3-1
j_gene: TRBJ2-1
CDR3aa: CASSQRTGGYEQFF
CDR3nt: TGTGCCAGCAGCCAACGGACAGGGGGGTATGAGCAGTTCTTC

d_gene: NA
abundance: many
v_gene: TRBV7-3
j_gene: TRBJ2-3
CDR3aa: CASTRGVGFTDTQYF
CDR3nt: TGTGCCAGCACCCGAGGGGTCGGATTCACAGATACGCAGTATTTT

d_gene: NA
abundance: many
v_gene: TRBV7-9
j_gene: TRBJ1-5
CDR3aa: CASSFSPNQPQHF
CDR3nt: TGTGCCAGCAGCTTCAGCCCGAACCAGCCCCAGCATTTT

d_gene: NA
abundance: few
v_gene: TRBV12-3/TRBV12-4
j_gene: TRBJ1-6
CDR3aa: CASSFSGSNSPLHF
CDR3nt: TGTGCCAGCAGTTTCTCGGGGAGTAATTCACCCCTCCACTTT

d_gene: NA
abundance: NA
v_gene: TRBV5-1
j_gene: TRBJ1-1
CDR3aa: CASFDGGKGTEAFF
CDR3nt: TGCGCCAGCTTCGACGGGGGAAAAGGCACTGAAGCTTTCTTT

d_gene: NA
abundance: many
v_gene: TRBV6-2/TRBV6-3
j_gene: TRBJ2-3
CDR3aa: CASKSHTQSTTDTQYF
CDR3nt: TGTGCCAGCAAATCCCATACGCAGTCTACCACAGATACGCAGTATTTT

d_gene: NA
abundance: many
v_gene: TRBV4-1
j_gene: TRBJ1-5
CDR3aa: CASSQTQGYNQPQHF
CDR3nt: TGCGCCAGCAGCCAGACACAAGGCTACAATCAGCCCCAGCATTTT

d_gene: TRBD1
abundance: many
v_gene: TRBV25-1
j_gene: TRBJ1-3
CDR3aa: CASRAGGAGNTIYF
CDR3nt: TGTGCCAGCAGGGCAGGGGGGGCTGGAAACACCATATATTTT

d_gene: NA
abundance: many
v_gene: TRBV12-3/TRBV12-4
j_gene: TRBJ2-1
CDR3aa: CASSLAYEQFF
CDR3nt: TGTGCCAGCAGTTTAGCCTATGAGCAGTTCTTC

d_gene: NA
abundance: many
v_gene: TRBV7-3
j_gene: TRBJ2-4
CDR3aa: CASSPGYVGKNIQYF
CDR3nt: TGTGCCAGCAGCCCGGGTTATGTAGGCAAAAACATTCAGTACTTC

d_gene: TRBD1
abundance: few
v_gene: TRBV5-4
j_gene: TRBJ2-3
CDR3aa: CASSIDRDTDTQYF
CDR3nt: TGTGCCAGCAGCATAGACAGGGACACAGATACGCAGTATTTT

d_gene: TRBD1
abundance: many
v_gene: TRBV7-3
j_gene: TRBJ2-2
CDR3aa: CASSLGQGTGELFF
CDR3nt: TGTGCCAGCAGCTTAGGACAGGGCACCGGGGAGCTGTTTTTT

d_gene: NA
abundance: many
v_gene: TRBV7-2
j_gene: TRBJ2-3
CDR3aa: CASSLGGADTQYF
CDR3nt: TGTGCCAGCAGCTTAGGGGGGGCAGATACGCAGTATTTT

d_gene: NA
abundance: many
v_gene: TRBV6-4
j_gene: TRBJ2-1
CDR3aa: CASSSTGNNEQFF
CDR3nt: TGTGCCAGCAGTTCAACAGGGAACAATGAGCAGTTCTTC

d_gene: TRBD2
abundance: few
v_gene: TRBV7-3
j_gene: TRBJ2-3
CDR3aa: CASSFGTSGGANSATDTQYF
CDR3nt: TGTGCCAGCAGCTTCGGGACTAGCGGGGGGGCCAATTCGGCCACAGATACGCAGTATTTT